This is a list of T cell receptor beta chains from one sample in a study of neurological immune-mediated disorders. TCRdb used MiXCR to reprocess the 5' RACE reads, holding one entry per CDR3 protein. The sample lists fewer than 20,000 distinct CDR3 sequences, roughly 14% seen once, with approximately 14% in the top ten. The sequenced material came from PBMCs. The receptor source for this set is a man between 60 and 75 years old with HTLV-1-associated myelopathy (HAM/TSP). Each CDR3 is given with its conserved first and last residue.

V	J	CDR3
TRBV5-1	TRBJ1-3	CASRGQVSSGNTIYF
TRBV3-1	TRBJ1-2	CASSPGGRGYTF
TRBV10-3	TRBJ1-2	CAISEVQGAANYGYTF
TRBV29-1	TRBJ2-5	CSVRQANNQETQYF
TRBV14	TRBJ2-3	CASSFTHPDTQYF
TRBV20-1	TRBJ2-7	CSARGDRGAPYEQYF
TRBV10-3	TRBJ2-1	CATWERGENEQFF
TRBV7-6	TRBJ2-6	CASSLSLSGANVLTF
TRBV5-1	TRBJ2-7	CASSLVLAGGSYEQYF
TRBV2	TRBJ2-2	CASSALASTGELFF
TRBV11-1	TRBJ2-2	CASSLATGTGELFF
TRBV7-9	TRBJ2-1	CASSLGQGVFF
TRBV11-1	TRBJ1-2	CASSPPGNPLDTF
TRBV4-1	TRBJ2-3	CASSQVGVTQYF
TRBV5-1	TRBJ2-2	CASSPFGGSNTGELFF
TRBV5-4	TRBJ1-2	CASSLAGGGERGGYTF
TRBV7-3	TRBJ1-1	CASSATGGRTEAFF
TRBV5-1	TRBJ2-1	CASSRGQLNEQFF
TRBV7-2	TRBJ1-6	CASSLAGAGRGVPLHF
TRBV5-1	TRBJ2-1	CASSFLAGGIANEQFF
TRBV6-1	TRBJ1-3	CASSEATRVGGNTIYF
TRBV5-5	TRBJ1-4	CASSLEPSRGEKLFF
TRBV5-1	TRBJ1-1	CASSLDVNTEAFF
TRBV3-1	TRBJ1-1	CASSHGTGGGTEAFF
TRBV4-2	TRBJ2-1	CASSPTGGPYNEQFF
TRBV7-2	TRBJ2-1	CASSLAGGGQFF
TRBV7-2	TRBJ2-3	CASSLYGPTDTQYF
TRBV12-2	TRBJ2-1	CASRFLQGTVAYNEQFF